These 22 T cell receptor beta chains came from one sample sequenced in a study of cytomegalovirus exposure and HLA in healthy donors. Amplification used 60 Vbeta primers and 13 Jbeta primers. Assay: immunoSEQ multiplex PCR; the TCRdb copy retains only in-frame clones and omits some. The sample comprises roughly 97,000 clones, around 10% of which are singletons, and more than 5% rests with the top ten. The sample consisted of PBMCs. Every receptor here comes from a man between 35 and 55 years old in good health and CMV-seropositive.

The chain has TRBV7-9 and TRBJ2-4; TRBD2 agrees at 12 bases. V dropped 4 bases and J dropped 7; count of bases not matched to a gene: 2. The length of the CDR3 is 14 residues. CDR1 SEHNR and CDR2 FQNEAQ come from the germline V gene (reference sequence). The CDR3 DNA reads TGTGCCAGCAGCTGGGGGACTAGCGGGAACATTCAGTACTTC. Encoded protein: CASSWGTSGNIQYF.

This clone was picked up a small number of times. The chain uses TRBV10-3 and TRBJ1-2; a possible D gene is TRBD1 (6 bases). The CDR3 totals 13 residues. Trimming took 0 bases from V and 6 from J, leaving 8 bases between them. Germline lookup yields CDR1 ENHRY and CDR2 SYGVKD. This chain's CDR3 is CAISESTGNGYTF. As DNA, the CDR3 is TGTGCCATCAGTGAGTCGACAGGAAATGGCTACACCTTC.

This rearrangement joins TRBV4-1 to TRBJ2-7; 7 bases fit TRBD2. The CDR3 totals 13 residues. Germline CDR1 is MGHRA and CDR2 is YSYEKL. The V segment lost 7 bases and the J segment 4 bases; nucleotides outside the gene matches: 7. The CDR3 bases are TGCGCCAGCACCCGAGTGGGGGGGTACGAGCAGTACTTC. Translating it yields CASTRVGGYEQYF.

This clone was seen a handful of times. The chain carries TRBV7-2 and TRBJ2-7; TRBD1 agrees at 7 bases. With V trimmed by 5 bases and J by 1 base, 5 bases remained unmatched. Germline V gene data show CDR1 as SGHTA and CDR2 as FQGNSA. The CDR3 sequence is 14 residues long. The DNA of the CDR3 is TGTGCCAGCAGCCGGCCGGACAGGTCCTACGAGCAGTACTTC. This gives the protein CASSRPDRSYEQYF.

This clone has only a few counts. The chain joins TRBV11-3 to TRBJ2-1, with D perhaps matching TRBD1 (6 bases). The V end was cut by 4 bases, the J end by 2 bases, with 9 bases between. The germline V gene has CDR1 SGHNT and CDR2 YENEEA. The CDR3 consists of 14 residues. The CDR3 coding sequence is TGTGCCAGCAGCTCCAGGGGCGCCTACAATGAGCAGTTCTTC. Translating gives CASSSRGAYNEQFF.

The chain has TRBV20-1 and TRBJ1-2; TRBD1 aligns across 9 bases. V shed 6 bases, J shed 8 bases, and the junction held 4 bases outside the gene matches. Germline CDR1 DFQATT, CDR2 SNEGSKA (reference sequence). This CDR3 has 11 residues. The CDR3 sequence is CSARGTGGYTF. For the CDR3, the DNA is TGCAGTGCCAGGGGGACAGGGGGCTACACCTTC.

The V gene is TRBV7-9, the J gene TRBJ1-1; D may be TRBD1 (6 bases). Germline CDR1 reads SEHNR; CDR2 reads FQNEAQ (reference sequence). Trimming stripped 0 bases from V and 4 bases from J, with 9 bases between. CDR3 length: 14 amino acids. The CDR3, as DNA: TGTGCCAGCAGCTTAGCACAGGGAAGCACTGAAGCTTTCTTT. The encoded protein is CASSLAQGSTEAFF.

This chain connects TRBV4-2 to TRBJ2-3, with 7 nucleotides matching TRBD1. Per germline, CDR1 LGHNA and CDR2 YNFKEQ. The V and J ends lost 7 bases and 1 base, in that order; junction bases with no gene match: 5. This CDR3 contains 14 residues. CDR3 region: CASTEGQRTDTQYF. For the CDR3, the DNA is TGTGCCAGCACCGAGGGACAGCGCACAGATACGCAGTATTTT.

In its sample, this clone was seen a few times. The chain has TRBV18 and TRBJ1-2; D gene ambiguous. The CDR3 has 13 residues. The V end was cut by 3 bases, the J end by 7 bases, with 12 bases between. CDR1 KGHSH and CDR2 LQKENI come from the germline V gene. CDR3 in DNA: TGTGCCAGCTCACCGAACCGGGAAAGTGGCTACACCTTC. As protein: CASSPNRESGYTF.

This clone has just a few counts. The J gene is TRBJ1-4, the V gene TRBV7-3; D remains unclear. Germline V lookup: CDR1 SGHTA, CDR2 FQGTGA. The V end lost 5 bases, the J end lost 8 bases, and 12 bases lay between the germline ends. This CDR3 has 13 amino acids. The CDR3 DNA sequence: TGTGCCAGCAGCCCAGGCTCGGGGGAAAAACTGTTTTTT. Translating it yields CASSPGSGEKLFF.

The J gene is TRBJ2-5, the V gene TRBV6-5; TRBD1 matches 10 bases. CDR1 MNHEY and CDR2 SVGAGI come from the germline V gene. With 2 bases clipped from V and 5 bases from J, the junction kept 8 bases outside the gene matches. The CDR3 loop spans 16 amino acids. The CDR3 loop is CASSYEGTGVPETQYF. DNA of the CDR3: TGTGCCAGCAGTTACGAGGGGACAGGGGTCCCGGAGACCCAGTACTTC.

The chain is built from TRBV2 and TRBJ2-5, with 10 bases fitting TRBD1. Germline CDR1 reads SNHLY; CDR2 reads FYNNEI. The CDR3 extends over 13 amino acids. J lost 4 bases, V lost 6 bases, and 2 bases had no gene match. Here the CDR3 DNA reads TGTGCCAGCAGCGGGACAGGGGCAGAGACCCAGTACTTC. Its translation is CASSGTGAETQYF.

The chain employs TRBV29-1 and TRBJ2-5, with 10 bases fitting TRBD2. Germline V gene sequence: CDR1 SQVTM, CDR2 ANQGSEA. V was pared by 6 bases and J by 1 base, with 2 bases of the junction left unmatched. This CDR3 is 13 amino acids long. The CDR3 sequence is CSVVAGGQETQYF. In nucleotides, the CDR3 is TGCAGCGTAGTAGCGGGGGGCCAAGAGACCCAGTACTTC. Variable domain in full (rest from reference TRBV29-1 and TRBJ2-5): SAVISQKPSRDICQRGTSLTIQCQVDSQVTMMFWYRQQPGQSLTLIATANQGSEATYESGFVIDKFPISRPNLTFSTLTVSNMSPEDSSIYLCSVVAGGQETQYFGPGTRLLVL.

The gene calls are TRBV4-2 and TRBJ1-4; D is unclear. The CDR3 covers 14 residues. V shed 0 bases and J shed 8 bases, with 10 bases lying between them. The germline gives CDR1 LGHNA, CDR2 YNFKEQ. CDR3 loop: CASSQDALSEKLFF. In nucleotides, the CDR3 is TGTGCCAGCAGCCAAGACGCCCTATCAGAAAAACTGTTTTTT.

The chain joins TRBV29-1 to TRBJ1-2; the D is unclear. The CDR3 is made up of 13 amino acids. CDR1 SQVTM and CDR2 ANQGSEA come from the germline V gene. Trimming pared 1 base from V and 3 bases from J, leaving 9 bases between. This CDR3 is CSVEADYDYGYTF. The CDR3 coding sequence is TGCAGCGTTGAAGCCGACTACGACTATGGCTACACCTTC.

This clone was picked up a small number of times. The CDR3 loop is CASSRGATNEKLFF. CDR3 nucleotide sequence: TGTGCCAGCAGTCGGGGGGCAACTAATGAAAAACTGTTTTTT. The chain employs TRBV27 and TRBJ1-4, with TRBD1 as a possible D gene (5 bases). The V end was cut by 5 bases, the J end by 0 bases, with 7 bases between. CDR1 MNHEY and CDR2 SMNVEV come from the germline V gene (reference sequence). This CDR3 has 14 residues.

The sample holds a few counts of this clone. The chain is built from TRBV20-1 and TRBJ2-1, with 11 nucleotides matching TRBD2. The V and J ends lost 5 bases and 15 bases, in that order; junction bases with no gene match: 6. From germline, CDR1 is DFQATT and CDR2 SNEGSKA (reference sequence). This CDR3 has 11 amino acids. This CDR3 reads CSARTSGLMFF. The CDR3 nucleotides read TGCAGTGCTCGGACTAGCGGGCTAATGTTCTTC.

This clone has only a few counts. This CDR3 reads CASNLASGIYNEQFF. The CDR3 DNA reads as TGTGCCAGTAACCTGGCTAGCGGAATCTACAATGAGCAGTTCTTC. The chain employs TRBV19 and TRBJ2-1; 7 bases are shared with TRBD2. Germline values: CDR1 LNHDA, CDR2 SQIVND (reference sequence). The ends lost 7 bases at V and 3 bases at J; junction bases unmatched: 9. The CDR3 is made up of 15 amino acids.

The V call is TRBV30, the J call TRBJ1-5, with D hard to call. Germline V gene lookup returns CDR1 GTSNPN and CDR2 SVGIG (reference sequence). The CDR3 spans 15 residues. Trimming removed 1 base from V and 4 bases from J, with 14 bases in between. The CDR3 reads CAWSESQPVNQPQHF. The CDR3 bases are TGTGCCTGGAGTGAATCACAGCCCGTAAATCAGCCCCAGCATTTT.

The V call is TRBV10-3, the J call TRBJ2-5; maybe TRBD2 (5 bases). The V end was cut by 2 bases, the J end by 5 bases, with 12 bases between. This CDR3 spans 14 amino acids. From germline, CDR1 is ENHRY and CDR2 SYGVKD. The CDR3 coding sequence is TGTGCCATCAGTGAGGGGCGGGCAATGGAGACCCAGTACTTC. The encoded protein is CAISEGRAMETQYF.

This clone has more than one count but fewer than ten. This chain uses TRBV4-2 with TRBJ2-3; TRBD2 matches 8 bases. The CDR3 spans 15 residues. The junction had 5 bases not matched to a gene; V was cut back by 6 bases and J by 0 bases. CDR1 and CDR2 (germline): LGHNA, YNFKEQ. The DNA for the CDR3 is TGTGCCAGCAGACTAGCGGAAGGTAGCACAGATACGCAGTATTTT. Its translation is CASRLAEGSTDTQYF.

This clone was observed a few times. The chain's CDR3 is CASSERRGLDTQYF. CDR3 bases: TGTGCCAGCAGTGAACGCAGGGGCTTAGATACGCAGTATTTT. The rearrangement uses TRBV6-1 and TRBJ2-3; D is possibly TRBD1 (6 bases). Per the germline V gene, CDR1 is MNHNS and CDR2 is SASEGT. This CDR3 spans 14 amino acids. V was shortened by 2 bases and J by 5 bases, with 11 bases between the two germline ends.